This entry is about one T cell receptor (beta chain). The antigen remains unidentified. Using immunoSEQ multiplex PCR, the repertoire was profiled, and TCRdb retains in-frame clones only, with some absent. The repertoire holds about 93,000 clones, about 91% seen once, with 0.51% in the top ten. This specimen comes from a study of OX40 agonist ivuxolimab in advanced cancers. Findings and limits, study-wide: Certain nonresponding patients likewise had low normalized T-cell clonal expansion.

With autoimmune disease history or systemic immunosuppression, patients were excluded. This receptor was identified in an adult with an advanced solid tumor such as melanoma, head and neck, liver or kidney cancer. The material was CD4+ or CD8+ T cells sorted from blood, obtained in a trial of the OX40 agonist ivuxolimab.

This CDR3 is CASSLAGDGYTF. The CDR3 DNA follows: TGTGCCAGCAGCTTGGCCGGGGATGGCTACACCTTC. This rearrangement joins TRBV5-4 to TRBJ1-2, with no clear D. There are 12 residues in the CDR3. Germline-derived CDR1 and CDR2 are SGHNT and YYREEE (reference sequence). V was pared by 0 bases and J by 6 bases, with 6 bases between.